A selection of T cell receptor beta chains follows, all from one sample in a study of CD4 T cells in relation to SARS-CoV-2 and coronaviruses. Assay: immunoSEQ multiplex PCR; the TCRdb copy retains only in-frame clones and omits some. The table records approximately 64,000 clones, roughly 93% of them present only once. The sample taken for sequencing was naive CD4+ T cells from PBMCs. These receptors were taken from a human donor in good health. Both conserved end residues are part of each CDR3. The D gene is left open where the match is weak. Size tells how often a clone was seen (once, few, many) or the class of an expanded clone, and some rows leave it out.

v_gene: TRBV7-2; j_gene: TRBJ2-6; d_gene: TRBD2; abundance: .; CDR3aa: CASSTRLAKSSGANVLTF; CDR3nt: TGTGCCAGCAGCACCCGACTAGCGAAAAGCTCTGGGGCCAACGTCCTGACTTTC
v_gene: TRBV5-4; j_gene: TRBJ2-7; d_gene: TRBD2; abundance: .; CDR3aa: CASSPDPRLAGGHEQYF; CDR3nt: TGTGCCAGCAGCCCCGACCCACGACTAGCGGGAGGACACGAGCAGTACTTC
v_gene: TRBV5-1; j_gene: TRBJ1-1; d_gene: .; abundance: .; CDR3aa: CASSLGGRKTEAFF; CDR3nt: TGCGCCAGCAGCTTGGGGGGAAGGAAGACTGAAGCTTTCTTT
v_gene: TRBV3-1/TRBV3-2; j_gene: TRBJ2-7; d_gene: TRBD2; abundance: once; CDR3aa: CASRALSGKEQYF; CDR3nt: TGTGCCAGCAGAGCACTTAGCGGGAAAGAGCAGTACTTC
v_gene: TRBV27; j_gene: TRBJ1-2; d_gene: .; abundance: .; CDR3aa: CASAVGGNYGYTF; CDR3nt: TGTGCCAGTGCAGTGGGGGGGAACTATGGCTACACCTTC
v_gene: TRBV10-1; j_gene: TRBJ2-3; d_gene: .; abundance: .; CDR3aa: CASRRDSTDTQYF; CDR3nt: TGCGCCAGCAGAAGGGACAGCACAGATACGCAGTATTTT
v_gene: TRBV19; j_gene: TRBJ1-5; d_gene: .; abundance: .; CDR3aa: CASKVRVDQPQHF; CDR3nt: TGTGCCAGTAAGGTAAGAGTAGATCAGCCCCAGCATTTT
v_gene: TRBV3-1/TRBV3-2; j_gene: TRBJ2-1; d_gene: .; abundance: .; CDR3aa: CASSPRRASPNEQFF; CDR3nt: TGTGCCAGCAGCCCTCGTCGGGCTTCACCCAATGAGCAGTTCTTC
v_gene: TRBV27; j_gene: TRBJ1-1; d_gene: .; abundance: .; CDR3aa: CASSLRGENTEAFF; CDR3nt: TGTGCCAGCAGTTTACGGGGCGAAAACACTGAAGCTTTCTTT
v_gene: TRBV7-9; j_gene: TRBJ2-7; d_gene: TRBD2; abundance: once; CDR3aa: CASSYGSGRREQYF; CDR3nt: TGTGCCAGCAGCTACGGTAGCGGGAGAAGAGAGCAGTACTTC
v_gene: TRBV30; j_gene: TRBJ1-1; d_gene: TRBD1; abundance: .; CDR3aa: CAWSDRGLGAFF; CDR3nt: TGTGCCTGGAGTGACAGGGGGCTGGGGGCTTTCTTT
v_gene: TRBV3-1/TRBV3-2; j_gene: TRBJ1-5; d_gene: TRBD1; abundance: few; CDR3aa: CASSQHPNDRVKPQHF; CDR3nt: TGTGCCAGCAGCCAACATCCCAACGACAGGGTCAAACCCCAGCATTTT
v_gene: TRBV5-8; j_gene: TRBJ2-5; d_gene: .; abundance: once; CDR3aa: CASRGETQYF; CDR3nt: TGTGCCAGCAGGGGAGAGACCCAGTACTTC
v_gene: TRBV6-2/TRBV6-3; j_gene: TRBJ2-1; d_gene: .; abundance: .; CDR3aa: CASSSQGSEQFF; CDR3nt: TGTGCCAGCAGTTCACAGGGTAGCGAGCAGTTCTTC
v_gene: TRBV2; j_gene: TRBJ1-1; d_gene: .; abundance: .; CDR3aa: CASSRNSNEAFF; CDR3nt: TGTGCCAGCAGCCGCAACAGCAATGAAGCTTTCTTT
v_gene: TRBV27; j_gene: TRBJ2-3; d_gene: .; abundance: .; CDR3aa: CASSLKGTTDTQYF; CDR3nt: TGTGCCAGCAGTTTAAAGGGCACCACAGATACGCAGTATTTT
v_gene: TRBV6-2/TRBV6-3; j_gene: TRBJ2-1; d_gene: TRBD2; abundance: .; CDR3aa: CASSLAGGPNNEQFF; CDR3nt: TGTGCCAGCAGTTTAGCGGGAGGGCCAAACAATGAGCAGTTCTTC
v_gene: TRBV28; j_gene: TRBJ1-1; d_gene: .; abundance: .; CDR3aa: CASSTNHGILNTEAFF; CDR3nt: TGTGCCAGCAGTACAAATCACGGGATACTGAACACTGAAGCTTTCTTT
v_gene: TRBV7-9; j_gene: TRBJ2-1; d_gene: TRBD2; abundance: .; CDR3aa: CASSPYKLLAGGNEQFF; CDR3nt: TGTGCCAGCAGCCCATACAAGCTACTAGCGGGAGGCAATGAGCAGTTCTTC
v_gene: TRBV11-2; j_gene: TRBJ2-5; d_gene: TRBD2; abundance: .; CDR3aa: CASSLELAGEETQYF; CDR3nt: TGTGCCAGCAGCTTAGAGCTAGCGGGAGAGGAGACCCAGTACTTC
v_gene: TRBV6-5; j_gene: TRBJ2-2; d_gene: .; abundance: .; CDR3aa: CASTTSNTGELFF; CDR3nt: TGTGCCAGCACGACTAGTAACACCGGGGAGCTGTTTTTT
v_gene: TRBV10-2; j_gene: TRBJ2-7; d_gene: TRBD1; abundance: once; CDR3aa: CASNRGQGSYEQYF; CDR3nt: TGCGCCAGCAACCGGGGACAGGGGTCCTACGAGCAGTACTTC
v_gene: TRBV11-1; j_gene: TRBJ2-7; d_gene: TRBD1; abundance: .; CDR3aa: CASSSDRAYEQYF; CDR3nt: TGTGCCAGCAGCTCGGACAGGGCCTACGAGCAGTACTTC
v_gene: TRBV2; j_gene: TRBJ2-1; d_gene: .; abundance: .; CDR3aa: CASSRDEAEQFF; CDR3nt: TGTGCCAGCTCTAGGGACGAGGCTGAGCAGTTCTTC
v_gene: TRBV28; j_gene: TRBJ2-1; d_gene: TRBD2; abundance: .; CDR3aa: CASIQASGSGNEQFF; CDR3nt: TGTGCCAGCATCCAAGCTAGCGGGAGTGGTAATGAGCAGTTCTTC
v_gene: TRBV6-1; j_gene: TRBJ2-2; d_gene: .; abundance: few; CDR3aa: CASSEIASPGLGGELFF; CDR3nt: TGTGCCAGCAGTGAAATAGCGTCGCCAGGGCTGGGCGGGGAGCTGTTTTTT
v_gene: TRBV6-5; j_gene: TRBJ2-3; d_gene: TRBD1; abundance: .; CDR3aa: CASRGTGTNTQYF; CDR3nt: TGTGCCAGCAGAGGGACAGGGACAAATACGCAGTATTTT
v_gene: TRBV5-1; j_gene: TRBJ2-2; d_gene: .; abundance: .; CDR3aa: CASSLALAGGNTGELFF; CDR3nt: TGCGCCAGCAGCTTGGCCTTGGCGGGCGGGAACACCGGGGAGCTGTTTTTT
v_gene: TRBV6-5; j_gene: TRBJ2-7; d_gene: .; abundance: .; CDR3aa: CATRQGGDYEQYF; CDR3nt: TGTGCCACACGACAGGGAGGGGACTACGAGCAGTACTTC
v_gene: TRBV7-3; j_gene: TRBJ2-3; d_gene: .; abundance: once; CDR3aa: CASSFQQRTSTDTQYF; CDR3nt: TGTGCCAGCAGCTTTCAGCAGCGGACTAGCACAGATACGCAGTATTTT
v_gene: TRBV20-1; j_gene: TRBJ2-2; d_gene: .; abundance: .; CDR3aa: CSASESANTGELFF; CDR3nt: TGCAGTGCTAGTGAAAGCGCGAACACCGGGGAGCTGTTTTTT
v_gene: TRBV18; j_gene: TRBJ2-5; d_gene: .; abundance: .; CDR3aa: CASSPMRGQETQYF; CDR3nt: TGTGCCAGCTCACCAATGAGGGGCCAAGAGACCCAGTACTTC
v_gene: TRBV7-2; j_gene: TRBJ2-5; d_gene: TRBD2; abundance: .; CDR3aa: CASSSTGTSVQETQYF; CDR3nt: TGTGCCAGCAGCAGCACCGGGACTAGCGTACAAGAGACCCAGTACTTC
v_gene: TRBV5-4; j_gene: TRBJ2-6; d_gene: .; abundance: .; CDR3aa: CASSPRGVLSGANVLTF; CDR3nt: TGTGCCAGCAGCCCCCGCGGGGTTTTGTCTGGGGCCAACGTCCTGACTTTC
v_gene: TRBV28; j_gene: TRBJ2-3; d_gene: .; abundance: .; CDR3aa: CASSLPPGLTQYF; CDR3nt: TGTGCCAGCAGCCTCCCCCCGGGACTCACGCAGTATTTT
v_gene: TRBV20-1; j_gene: TRBJ2-7; d_gene: .; abundance: few; CDR3aa: CSGNEQYF; CDR3nt: TGCAGTGGGAACGAGCAGTACTTC
v_gene: TRBV7-7; j_gene: TRBJ2-2; d_gene: .; abundance: .; CDR3aa: CASSSAVNRGGELFF; CDR3nt: TGTGCCAGCAGCTCAGCGGTTAATCGGGGCGGGGAGCTGTTTTTT
v_gene: TRBV18; j_gene: TRBJ1-5; d_gene: .; abundance: .; CDR3aa: CASSSGISNQPQHF; CDR3nt: TGTGCCAGCTCGTCTGGGATTAGCAATCAGCCCCAGCATTTT
v_gene: TRBV24-1; j_gene: TRBJ2-1; d_gene: TRBD1; abundance: few; CDR3aa: CATSDPGTGGGEQFF; CDR3nt: TGTGCCACCAGTGATCCCGGGACAGGGGGAGGTGAGCAGTTCTTC
v_gene: TRBV19; j_gene: TRBJ1-5; d_gene: TRBD1; abundance: .; CDR3aa: CASSIDRGNQPQHF; CDR3nt: TGTGCCAGTAGTATCGACAGGGGGAATCAGCCCCAGCATTTT
v_gene: TRBV19; j_gene: TRBJ1-5; d_gene: .; abundance: .; CDR3aa: CASRGIDTQPQHF; CDR3nt: TGTGCCAGTAGGGGAATTGATACCCAGCCCCAGCATTTT
v_gene: TRBV7-9; j_gene: TRBJ2-1; d_gene: .; abundance: .; CDR3aa: CASSLAPLGGKSSYNEQFF; CDR3nt: TGTGCCAGCAGCTTAGCCCCCCTAGGCGGGAAGAGCTCCTACAATGAGCAGTTCTTC
v_gene: TRBV12-3/TRBV12-4; j_gene: TRBJ2-1; d_gene: .; abundance: .; CDR3aa: CASSSMEGHEQFF; CDR3nt: TGTGCCAGCAGTTCAATGGAGGGCCATGAGCAGTTCTTC
v_gene: TRBV5-5; j_gene: TRBJ2-1; d_gene: TRBD1; abundance: .; CDR3aa: CASSPPGTGYNEQFF; CDR3nt: TGTGCCAGCAGCCCACCGGGGACAGGGTACAATGAGCAGTTCTTC
v_gene: TRBV19; j_gene: TRBJ1-5; d_gene: .; abundance: .; CDR3aa: CATHIGGPSSNQPQHF; CDR3nt: TGTGCCACCCATATCGGAGGACCCTCTAGCAATCAGCCCCAGCATTTT
v_gene: TRBV6-5; j_gene: TRBJ2-7; d_gene: TRBD1; abundance: .; CDR3aa: CASRTDRGLGEQYF; CDR3nt: TGTGCCAGCAGAACGGACAGGGGGCTAGGCGAGCAGTACTTC
v_gene: TRBV10-3; j_gene: TRBJ2-1; d_gene: .; abundance: .; CDR3aa: CAISASAQNNEQFF; CDR3nt: TGTGCCATCAGTGCTAGCGCCCAAAACAATGAGCAGTTCTTC
v_gene: TRBV9; j_gene: TRBJ1-1; d_gene: .; abundance: .; CDR3aa: CASSARRGQNTEAFF; CDR3nt: TGTGCCAGCAGCGCCCGCCGGGGGCAGAACACTGAAGCTTTCTTT
v_gene: TRBV30; j_gene: TRBJ2-1; d_gene: TRBD2; abundance: .; CDR3aa: CAWSLQATSGRSGNEQFF; CDR3nt: TGTGCCTGGAGTTTACAAGCGACTAGCGGGAGATCAGGGAATGAGCAGTTCTTC
v_gene: TRBV2; j_gene: TRBJ2-4; d_gene: TRBD1; abundance: .; CDR3aa: CASSEQGQVAKNIQYF; CDR3nt: TGTGCCAGCAGCGAGCAGGGACAGGTAGCCAAAAACATTCAGTACTTC
v_gene: TRBV6-5; j_gene: TRBJ2-1; d_gene: TRBD2; abundance: .; CDR3aa: CASSYPSGRAYNEQFF; CDR3nt: TGTGCCAGCAGTTATCCCAGCGGGAGAGCCTACAATGAGCAGTTCTTC
v_gene: TRBV19; j_gene: TRBJ1-5; d_gene: .; abundance: .; CDR3aa: CASSIGPINNQPQHF; CDR3nt: TGTGCCAGTAGTATAGGCCCGATCAACAATCAGCCCCAGCATTTT
v_gene: TRBV28; j_gene: TRBJ1-1; d_gene: .; abundance: .; CDR3aa: CASSRQARKTEAFF; CDR3nt: TGTGCCAGCAGTAGACAGGCGAGGAAGACTGAAGCTTTCTTT